Presented here are 23 T cell receptor beta chains from one specimen sequenced in a study of blood T cell repertoires in COVID-19. The protocol was immunoSEQ multiplex PCR, while the TCRdb copy is restricted to in-frame clones and leaves out a portion. The sample shows about 160,000 clones, approximately 85% of them seen only once. The sequencing sample was made of peripheral blood. These receptors were taken from a man in his fifties or sixties who had recovered from COVID-19.

This sequence joins TRBV12-3 or TRBV12-4 and TRBJ2-1, with TRBD1 matching over 7 bases. This CDR3 contains 12 residues. The J segment lost 9 bases and the V segment lost 7 bases, leaving 6 bases of the junction unmatched. In DNA, the CDR3 is TGTGCCAGCATCCGCAGGGGGTCTGAGCAGTTCTTC. Translating gives CASIRRGSEQFF.

The chain links TRBV6-5 to TRBJ2-7; 9 nucleotides line up with TRBD1. The CDR3 is made up of 13 amino acids. Germline CDR1 reads MNHEY; CDR2 reads SVGAGI. After removal of 7 bases from V and 5 bases from J, the junction contained 6 bases not matched to a gene. CDR3 DNA sequence: TGTGCCAGCATCGAGACAGGGGGGCACGAGCAGTACTTC. Protein sequence: CASIETGGHEQYF.

The CDR3 sequence is CASTRWDAGRQETQYF. The CDR3 DNA reads TGTGCCAGCACCCGATGGGATGCAGGGCGGCAAGAGACCCAGTACTTC. The chain couples TRBV7-9 to TRBJ2-5; TRBD1 is a possible D gene (5 bases). This CDR3 is 16 amino acids long. Deletions cut 7 bases from V and 2 bases from J, with 20 bases between. The germline CDR1 and CDR2 sequences are SEHNR and FQNEAQ (reference sequence).

This chain links TRBV7-2 with TRBJ2-7; a weak D match, TRBD2 (6 bases). Trimming cost V 2 bases and J 1 base, with 15 bases left between them. This CDR3 comprises 16 residues. The germline V gene encodes CDR1 SGHTA and CDR2 FQGNSA. As DNA, the CDR3 is TGTGCCAGCAGCTTAAATGGGGGACTCCGTTCCTACGAGCAGTACTTC. Translation gives CASSLNGGLRSYEQYF.

V gene TRBV11-3 combines with J gene TRBJ1-1; 12 bases match TRBD1. Germline CDR1 SGHNT, CDR2 YENEEA. Trimming at V came to 4 bases and at J to 1 base, leaving 10 bases not matched to a gene. CDR3 length: 18 amino acids. The CDR3 nucleotides are TGTGCCAGCAGCTCTAGGCTGGGACAGGGGGCATGGAACACTGAAGCTTTCTTT. The encoded protein is CASSSRLGQGAWNTEAFF.

The CDR3, as DNA: TGTGCCAGCAGCACAGGGGACAGGGCCTATGGCTACACCTTC. Translated, it gives CASSTGDRAYGYTF. The rearrangement links TRBV7-2 to TRBJ1-2; TRBD1 matches 9 bases. Germline values: CDR1 SGHTA, CDR2 FQGNSA. The V and J ends lost 5 bases and 4 bases, in that order; junction bases with no gene match: 5. There are 14 residues in the CDR3. Variable domain in full (rest from reference TRBV7-2 and TRBJ1-2): GAGVSQSPSNKVTEKGKDVELRCDPISGHTALYWYRQSLGQGLEFLIYFQGNSAPDKSGLPSDRFSAERTGGSVSTLTIQRTQQEDSAVYLCASSTGDRAYGYTFGSGTRLTVV.

The chain uses TRBV7-9 and TRBJ1-2, with TRBD1 matching over 12 bases. V shed 4 bases, J shed 4 bases, and the junction held 13 bases outside the gene matches. Germline V gives CDR1 SEHNR, CDR2 FQNEAQ (reference sequence). The CDR3 is made up of 18 amino acids. The CDR3 coding sequence is TGTGCCAGCAGCTCCTACGGGACAGGGGGCCCCCGAGGCTATGGCTACACCTTC. It codes for CASSSYGTGGPRGYGYTF.

This clone was observed a few times. The V call is TRBV7-9, the J call TRBJ1-3; possibly TRBD1 for D (6 bases). Trimming pared 4 bases from V and 0 bases from J, leaving 10 bases between. Germline assignment: CDR1 SEHNR and CDR2 FQNEAQ (reference sequence). The CDR3 spans 15 residues. Written as DNA, the CDR3 is TGTGCCAGCAGCTCTGGACAGTACTCTGGAAACACCATATATTTT. Amino acids: CASSSGQYSGNTIYF.

This clone was recorded only once. J is TRBJ2-5 and V is TRBV18; TRBD1 matches 10 bases. With V trimmed by 3 bases and J by 3 bases, 1 base remained unmatched. The CDR3 extends over 14 amino acids. Germline values: CDR1 KGHSH, CDR2 LQKENI. CDR3 in amino acids: CASSPGQGEETQYF. The CDR3 DNA is TGTGCCAGCTCACCTGGACAGGGGGAAGAGACCCAGTACTTC.

DNA of the CDR3: TGTGCCAGCAGTCCGGACAGGGGGGACGGGGAGACCCAGTACTTC. This encodes CASSPDRGDGETQYF. This sequence joins TRBV7-9 and TRBJ2-5; 10 bases align to TRBD1. The CDR3 spans 15 residues. The V segment lost 6 bases and the J segment 5 bases; nucleotides outside the gene matches: 9. Germline CDR1 reads SEHNR; CDR2 reads FQNEAQ (reference sequence).

This sequence joins TRBV25-1 and TRBJ2-1; D may be TRBD1 (6 bases). There are 15 residues in the CDR3. V was trimmed by 2 bases and J by 0 bases, leaving 8 bases between them. The germline V gene encodes CDR1 MGHDK and CDR2 SYGVNS. This CDR3 reads CASSENRVSYNEQFF. The CDR3 bases are TGTGCCAGCAGTGAAAACAGGGTCTCCTACAATGAGCAGTTCTTC.

This chain uses TRBV5-6 with TRBJ1-2, with D tentatively TRBD1 (6 bases). Germline lookup yields CDR1 SGHDT and CDR2 YYEEEE. Trimming shortened V by 0 bases and J by 2 bases, and 11 bases separated the two germline ends. The CDR3 contains 15 residues. Here the CDR3 reads CASSLAHTGNYGYTF. CDR3 nucleotides: TGTGCCAGCAGCTTGGCCCACACAGGGAACTATGGCTACACCTTC. Full variable domain (remainder filled in from reference TRBV5-6 and TRBJ1-2): DAGVTQSPTHLIKTRGQQVTLRCSPKSGHDTVSWYQQALGQGPQFIFQYYEEEERQRGNFPDRFSGHQFPNYSSELNVNALLLGDSALYLCASSLAHTGNYGYTFGSGTRLTVV.

The chain combines TRBV14 with TRBJ1-2, with D maybe TRBD1 (5 bases). Germline V gene sequence: CDR1 SGHDN, CDR2 FVKESK. Trimming left V 4 bases short and J 5 bases short, with 14 bases between. This CDR3 has 14 residues. Written as DNA, the CDR3 is TGTGCCAGCAGCCCCCGGACGGGGGGGTATGGCTACACCTTC. It is translated as CASSPRTGGYGYTF. Full variable domain (rest looked up from reference TRBV14 and TRBJ1-2): EAGVTQFPSHSVIEKGQTVTLRCDPISGHDNLYWYRRVMGKEIKFLLHFVKESKQDESGMPNNRFLAERTGGTYSTLKVQPAELEDSGVYFCASSPRTGGYGYTFGSGTRLTVV.

Details on this clone: Its ends do not fully match the called genes, so a read error is possible. This chain uses TRBV7-2 with TRBJ2-1; 8 positions match TRBD2. This CDR3 region has 14 residues. CDR1 and CDR2 from the germline V gene are SGHTA and FQGNSA. The CDR3 spells CASSSHPETREGIF. The CDR3 nucleotides read TGTGCCAGCAGCTCCCACCCGGAGACACGGGAGGGTATCTTC.

This chain connects TRBV19 to TRBJ1-1, with D possibly matching TRBD1 (6 bases). This CDR3 has 15 residues. The germline gives CDR1 LNHDA, CDR2 SQIVND (reference sequence). The V end lost 3 bases, the J end lost 4 bases, and 15 bases lay between the germline ends. The CDR3 reads CASSMLGGRGTEAFF. CDR3 nucleotides: TGTGCCAGTAGTATGTTGGGGGGGCGCGGCACTGAAGCTTTCTTT.

The V call is TRBV19, the J call TRBJ1-3; D is uncertain. This CDR3 comprises 15 residues. Germline V gene sequence: CDR1 LNHDA, CDR2 SQIVND (reference sequence). V lost 2 bases to trimming and J lost 5 bases, with 13 bases between them. The CDR3 DNA sequence: TGTGCCAGTAGTATAAGGTTGGAGATGAGAAACACCATATATTTT. This codes for CASSIRLEMRNTIYF.

The V gene is TRBV18, the J gene TRBJ1-1, with TRBD1 as a possible D gene (5 bases). Per the germline V gene, CDR1 is KGHSH and CDR2 is LQKENI. With 7 bases removed from V and 1 base from J, the gap between germline ends came to 10 bases. The CDR3 length is 13 residues. This chain's CDR3 is CASLRGENTEAFF. CDR3 in DNA: TGTGCCAGCTTACGGGGGGAGAACACTGAAGCTTTCTTT.

The chain combines TRBV19 with TRBJ1-5; a possible D gene is TRBD1 (6 bases). This CDR3 has 18 amino acids. Trimming removed 4 bases from V and 1 base from J, with 20 bases in between. In germline, CDR1 is LNHDA, CDR2 SQIVND (reference sequence). CDR3 in DNA: TGTGCCAGTAGTAGGGGACACGGTTTTGAGGGGAGCAATCAGCCCCAGCATTTT. Translated, it gives CASSRGHGFEGSNQPQHF.

The gene calls are TRBV5-6 and TRBJ2-7, with D possibly being TRBD1 (6 bases). The CDR3 has 15 amino acids. The V gene's germline CDR1 is SGHDT and CDR2 YYEEEE. Trimming removed 5 bases at V and 2 bases at J, with 17 bases between. The CDR3 loop is CASREQGPGTYEQYF. CDR3 nucleotide sequence: TGTGCCAGCAGGGAACAGGGACCCGGGACCTACGAGCAGTACTTC. The full variable domain, completed using reference TRBV5-6 and TRBJ2-7, is DAGVTQSPTHLIKTRGQQVTLRCSPKSGHDTVSWYQQALGQGPQFIFQYYEEEERQRGNFPDRFSGHQFPNYSSELNVNALLLGDSALYLCASREQGPGTYEQYFGPGTRLTVT.

The chain uses TRBV11-2 and TRBJ1-6, with TRBD1 as a possible D gene (5 bases). V was cut by 4 bases and J by 6 bases, with 10 bases left in between. There are 14 residues in the CDR3. CDR1 SGHAT and CDR2 FQNNGV come from the germline V gene. The CDR3 loop is CASSSTQANSPLHF. The CDR3 DNA reads TGTGCCAGCAGCTCTACACAGGCTAATTCACCCCTCCACTTT. Full variable domain (missing parts from reference TRBV11-2 and TRBJ1-6): EAGVAQSPRYKIIEKRQSVAFWCNPISGHATLYWYQQILGQGPKLLIQFQNNGVVDDSQLPKDRFSAERLKGVDSTLKIQPAKLEDSAVYLCASSSTQANSPLHFGNGTRLTVT.

This clone was found a few times. The chain combines TRBV7-9 with TRBJ2-7; a possible D gene is TRBD2 (5 bases). The germline V gene encodes CDR1 SEHNR and CDR2 FQNEAQ (reference sequence). The CDR3 extends over 12 amino acids. V gave up 8 bases and J gave up 1 base, with 9 bases separating them. The CDR3 reads CASGESSYEQYF. DNA of the CDR3: TGTGCCAGCGGGGAGTCATCCTACGAGCAGTACTTC. Full variable domain (rest looked up from reference TRBV7-9 and TRBJ2-7): DTGVSQNPRHKITKRGQNVTFRCDPISEHNRLYWYRQTLGQGPEFLTYFQNEAQLEKSRLLSDRFSAERPKGSFSTLEIQRTEQGDSAMYLCASGESSYEQYFGPGTRLTVT.

The rearrangement joins TRBV5-4 to TRBJ1-1, with D uncertain. This CDR3 is 15 amino acids long. The V end was cut by 1 base, the J end by 3 bases, with 13 bases between. Germline V gives CDR1 SGHNT, CDR2 YYREEE (reference sequence). In nucleotides, the CDR3 is TGTGCCAGCAGCTTGACGGTGGGGAGGGACACTGAAGCTTTCTTT. It encodes CASSLTVGRDTEAFF.

This clone was seen only a few times. The V call is TRBV16, the J call TRBJ1-1, with D perhaps TRBD1 (5 bases). CDR1 KGHSY and CDR2 FQNENV come from the germline V gene. The CDR3 is 13 residues long. V lost 3 bases to trimming and J lost 7 bases, with 12 bases between them. CDR3 bases: TGTGCCAGCAGCCACCCGGACACTATTGAAGCTTTCTTT. It translates to CASSHPDTIEAFF.